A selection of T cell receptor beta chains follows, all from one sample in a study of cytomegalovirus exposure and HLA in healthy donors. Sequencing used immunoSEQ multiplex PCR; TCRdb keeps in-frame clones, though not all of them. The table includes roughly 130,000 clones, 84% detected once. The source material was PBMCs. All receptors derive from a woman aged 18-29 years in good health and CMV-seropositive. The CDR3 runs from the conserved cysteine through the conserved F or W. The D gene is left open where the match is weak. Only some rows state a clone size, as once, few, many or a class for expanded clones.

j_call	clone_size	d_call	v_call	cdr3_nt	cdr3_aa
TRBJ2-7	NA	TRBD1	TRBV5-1	TGCGCCAGCAGCTGGGACAGGGGCTACGAGCAGTACTTC	CASSWDRGYEQYF
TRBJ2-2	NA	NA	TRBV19	TGTGCCAGTATGGAGTACGCGAACACCGGGGAGCTGTTTTTT	CASMEYANTGELFF
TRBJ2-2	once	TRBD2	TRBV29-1	TGCAGCGTTGAAAGGGCGGGGGGCACCGGGGAGCTGTTTTTT	CSVERAGGTGELFF
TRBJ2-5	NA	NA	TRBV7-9	TGTGCCAGCAGCTTAGAAGGATTAGGGGGGACCCAGTACTTC	CASSLEGLGGTQYF
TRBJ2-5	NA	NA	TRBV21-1	TGTGCCAGCAGCCAAGTAGGCGGACAGGGGAGTACCCAGTACTTC	CASSQVGGQGSTQYF
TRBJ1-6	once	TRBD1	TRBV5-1	TGCGCCAGCAGCGCCACCGGGACAGGCAATAATTCACCCCTCCACTTT	CASSATGTGNNSPLHF
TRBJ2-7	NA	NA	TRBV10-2	TGCGCCAGCAGTGGGGGCGGGGTCGCCTACGAGCAGTACTTC	CASSGGGVAYEQYF
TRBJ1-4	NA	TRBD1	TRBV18	TGTGCCAGCTCACCGCCGGGACAGGGTAGTCAAAAACTGTTTTTT	CASSPPGQGSQKLFF
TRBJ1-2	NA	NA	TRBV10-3	TGTGCCATCAGTGAGGAGGAGGTGAACTATGGCTACACCTTC	CAISEEEVNYGYTF
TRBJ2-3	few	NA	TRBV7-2	TGTGCCAGCAGCTTTCCGGGGTTATATACGCAGTATTTT	CASSFPGLYTQYF
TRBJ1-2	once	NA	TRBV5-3	TGTGCCAGAAGTGCGGATTCTAACTATGGCTACACCTTC	CARSADSNYGYTF
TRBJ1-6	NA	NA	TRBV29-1	TGCAGCGTTGTTGAGGGCCTTGGGCCCTATAATTCACCCCTCCACTTT	CSVVEGLGPYNSPLHF
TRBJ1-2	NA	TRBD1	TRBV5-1	TGCGCCAGCAGCGCGGGGACAGGGGGCGGAGGTTCTGGCTACACCTTC	CASSAGTGGGGSGYTF
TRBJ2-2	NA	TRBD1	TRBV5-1	TGCGCCAGCAGCTTGCAGGGACAGGGGAACACCGGGGAGCTGTTTTTT	CASSLQGQGNTGELFF
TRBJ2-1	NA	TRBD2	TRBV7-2	TGTGCCAGCAGCTTACCAGCGGGGGCCGTCAATGAGCAGTTCTTC	CASSLPAGAVNEQFF
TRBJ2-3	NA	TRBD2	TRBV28	TGTGCCAGCAGTCCCCGGACCACGGGGGGTACGCAGTATTTT	CASSPRTTGGTQYF
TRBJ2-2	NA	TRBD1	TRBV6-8	TGTGCCAGCAGTTACTTATCTGGGACAGGGGAGACCGGGGAGCTGTTTTTT	CASSYLSGTGETGELFF
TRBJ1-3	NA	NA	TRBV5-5	TGTGCCAGCAGCTTGGACCAGACTGGAAACACCATATATTTT	CASSLDQTGNTIYF
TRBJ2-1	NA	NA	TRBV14	TGTGCCAGCAGCCAACAAGACAGGAGCATATACAATGAGCAGTTCTTC	CASSQQDRSIYNEQFF
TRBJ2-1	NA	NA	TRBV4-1	TGCGCCAGCAGCCAAGGAGGTGGGGGGAATGAGCAGTTCTTC	CASSQGGGGNEQFF
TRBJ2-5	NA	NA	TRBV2	TGTGCCAGCAGTGGTGGAGCGGAGGAGACCCAGTACTTC	CASSGGAEETQYF
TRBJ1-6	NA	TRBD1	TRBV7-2	TGTGCCAGCAGCTTATTGGGATCAGGGGGCGGTTCACCCCTCCACTTT	CASSLLGSGGGSPLHF
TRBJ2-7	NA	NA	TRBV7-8	TGTGCCAGCACCGGGCTGGGGGGGCATCCCTACGAGCAGTACTTC	CASTGLGGHPYEQYF
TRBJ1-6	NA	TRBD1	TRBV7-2	TGTGCCAGCAGCCCCCGGACAGGGGGCTTCTATAATTCACCCCTCCACTTT	CASSPRTGGFYNSPLHF
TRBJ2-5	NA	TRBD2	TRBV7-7	TGTGCTAGCAGTCTTAAAGCGGGGGGGTCGAGAGAGACCCAGTACTTC	CASSLKAGGSRETQYF
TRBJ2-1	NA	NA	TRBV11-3	TGTGCCAGCAGCCCCCCCCCAGGTGCAGGGGCGAACAATGAGCAGTTCTTC	CASSPPPGAGANNEQFF
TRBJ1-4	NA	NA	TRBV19	TGTGCCAGTAGCGGCCAGGGAAGTATGGAACTGTTTTTT	CASSGQGSMELFF
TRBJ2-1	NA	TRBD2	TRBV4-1	TGCGCCAGCAGCCAAGAGAGCGGGGTAACTGAGCAGTTCTTC	CASSQESGVTEQFF
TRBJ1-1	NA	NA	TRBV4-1	TGCGCCAGCAGCCAAGTTCTGAACAGGGTTAACACTGAAGCTTTCTTT	CASSQVLNRVNTEAFF
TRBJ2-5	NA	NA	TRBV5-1	TGCGCCACCAGCACGGGTGGCTACCAAGAGACCCAGTACTTC	CATSTGGYQETQYF
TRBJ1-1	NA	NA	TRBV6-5	TGTGCCAGCAGTTATTCAAGGACAGAACTGAACACTGAAGCTTTCTTT	CASSYSRTELNTEAFF
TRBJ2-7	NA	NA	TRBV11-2	TGTGCCAGCAGCTTAGGTGGGCTTAACGCAGCCGAGCAGTACTTC	CASSLGGLNAAEQYF
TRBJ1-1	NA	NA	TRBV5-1	TGCGCCAGTGTGGAGGGAGGAGTGGCTTTCTTT	CASVEGGVAFF
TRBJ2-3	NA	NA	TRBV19	TGTGCCAGTAGCTTGGATACGCAGTATTTT	CASSLDTQYF
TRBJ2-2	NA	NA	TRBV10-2	TGCGCCAGCAGTGAACGGGGTGGGGAGCTGTTTTTT	CASSERGGELFF
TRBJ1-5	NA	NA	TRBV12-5	TGTGCTAGTGGTTCCCGGGCTGGGGGCCAGCCCCAGCATTTT	CASGSRAGGQPQHF
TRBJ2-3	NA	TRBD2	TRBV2	TGTGCCAGCAGTCGACTAGCGGGGGGGCCAGATACGCAGTATTTT	CASSRLAGGPDTQYF
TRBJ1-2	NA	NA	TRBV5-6	TGTGCCAGCAGCTTTGGGGCCGGGGGGGATGGCTACACCTTC	CASSFGAGGDGYTF
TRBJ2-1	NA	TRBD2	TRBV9	TGTGCCAGCACCTTTACTAGCGGGGGGGACAATGAGCAGTTCTTC	CASTFTSGGDNEQFF
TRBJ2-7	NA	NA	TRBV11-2	TGTGCCAGCAGCTTAGGGGCAGGGCCCTACGAGCAGTACTTC	CASSLGAGPYEQYF
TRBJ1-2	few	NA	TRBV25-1	TGTGCCAGCAGTAAAGAGGGCCTCTTCTATGGCTACACCTTC	CASSKEGLFYGYTF
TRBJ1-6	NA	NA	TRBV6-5	TGTGCCAGCAGTTACAATGGAGGGAGGGATTCACCCCTCCACTTT	CASSYNGGRDSPLHF
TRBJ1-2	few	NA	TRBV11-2	TGTGCCAGCAGCTTAGATTTTGGGTCGGAGGGCTACACCTTC	CASSLDFGSEGYTF
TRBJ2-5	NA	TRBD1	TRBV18	TGTGCCAGCTCTTCCTCCAGGGGGATGGGAGAGACCCAGTACTTC	CASSSSRGMGETQYF
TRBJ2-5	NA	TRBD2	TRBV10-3	TGTGCCATCAGTGTGGGGGGTAGCGGGGGGGCTCTGGACCAAGAGACCCAGTACTTC	CAISVGGSGGALDQETQYF